One sample yielded the 9 T cell receptor beta chains listed below, sequenced in a study of molecular identifiers for immune sequencing clone quantification. Using its own MiXCR run on the PCR reads, TCRdb lists one record per CDR3 protein. The data contain 85,000 to 90,000 distinct CDR3 sequences, approximately 25% of them singletons. The sample comprised naive CD8+ T cells from blood, with Jurkat cell RNA spiked in. Subset described: FACS-sorted CD8+CD4-CCR7+CD45RA+ naive T cells. Receptor source: a human donor in good health. Some libraries in this study had Jurkat cell RNA spiked in.

This clonotype has ten or more counts. V usage is TRBV25-1 and J usage is TRBJ2-1; possibly TRBD2 for D (7 bases). Germline V gene lookup returns CDR1 MGHDK and CDR2 SYGVNS. There are 12 residues in the CDR3. The germline V and J ends were trimmed by 8 bases and 9 bases, with 14 bases remaining between them. Here the CDR3 reads CASRGGGGEQFF. In nucleotides, the CDR3 is TGTGCCAGCCGTGGGGGGGGCGGTGAGCAGTTCTTC.

In this sample, this clonotype turned up many times. V is TRBV29-1 and J is TRBJ2-3; 11 bases are shared with TRBD2. The CDR3 has 14 residues. Trimming cost V 6 bases and J 5 bases; bases outside gene matches: 7. CDR1 is SQVTM and CDR2 is ANQGSEA in the germline V gene. CDR3 sequence: CSVLAGGIGDTQYF. The DNA of the CDR3 is TGCAGCGTCCTAGCGGGGGGCATCGGAGATACGCAGTATTTT.

On this clonotype: Being one base from a much bigger clone, this may be a read error. The gene calls are TRBV28 and TRBJ2-7; 7 bases line up with TRBD1. The CDR3 loop spans 13 amino acids. Germline CDR1 reads MDHEN; CDR2 reads SYDVKM. J gave up 9 bases and V 2 bases, and 7 bases lay outside the gene matches. CDR3 nucleotide sequence: TGTGCCAGCAGTTTAGGAACAGGGGTTGGGCAGTACTTC. It specifies CASSLGTGVGQYF.

The chain is built from TRBV19 and TRBJ1-2; D is perhaps TRBD1 (6 bases). CDR1 and CDR2 from the germline V gene are LNHDA and SQIVND (reference sequence). Trimming shortened V by 4 bases and J by 2 bases, and 14 bases separated the two germline ends. This CDR3 has 15 amino acids. In nucleotides, the CDR3 is TGTGCCAGTAGTAGGACCCAACAGGGAAACTATGGCTACACCTTC. Translation gives CASSRTQQGNYGYTF.

The sample holds many counts of this clonotype. The V call is TRBV7-8, the J call TRBJ2-7; D unclear. Per germline, CDR1 SGHVS and CDR2 FQNEAQ. V was trimmed by 0 bases and J by 0 bases, leaving 9 bases between them. The CDR3 runs to 15 residues. The CDR3 is CASSLAPTLSYEQYF. The CDR3 nucleotides are TGTGCCAGCAGCTTAGCCCCCACCCTCTCCTACGAGCAGTACTTC.

This clonotype came up once. This could be a read error, since a much larger clone is one nucleotide away. This sequence joins TRBV9 and TRBJ2-3, with no clear D. The CDR3 spans 16 residues. With 4 bases removed from V and 1 base from J, the gap between germline ends came to 16 bases. CDR1 is SGDLS, CDR2 YYNGEE, per germline. The CDR3 region is CASSNPGHLGTDTQYF. The CDR3 DNA sequence: TGTGCCAGCAGCAACCCCGGCCACCTGGGCACAGATACGCAGTATTTT.

There are a few counts of this clonotype. The genes are TRBV4-1 and TRBJ1-1; the D is unclear. Germline values: CDR1 MGHRA, CDR2 YSYEKL. The CDR3 consists of 14 residues. With 4 bases removed from V and 4 bases from J, the gap between germline ends came to 13 bases. This chain's CDR3 is CASSRQEARTEAFF. For the CDR3, the DNA is TGCGCCAGCAGCCGACAAGAAGCGCGCACTGAAGCTTTCTTT.

This clonotype turned up a few times. The chain joins TRBV20-1 to TRBJ2-7; possible D gene TRBD2, 6 bases. The CDR3 length is 11 residues. Between the trimmed V and J ends, which lost 7 bases and 6 bases, there was a span of 13 bases. Germline loops: CDR1 DFQATT, CDR2 SNEGSKA (reference sequence). In nucleotides, the CDR3 is TGCAGTGGCGTAGGGCGGGGCGAGCAGTACTTC. Amino acid sequence: CSGVGRGEQYF.

To note about this clonotype: An end of the junction differs from the germline gene, which may be a read error. This rearrangement joins TRBV11-2 to TRBJ2-5; 7 nucleotides line up with TRBD2. Per the germline V gene, CDR1 is SGHAT and CDR2 is FQNNGV. The CDR3 has 15 residues. CDR3: CGSSLEGRVQETQYF. The CDR3 DNA reads as TGTGGCAGCAGCTTAGAAGGGAGGGTACAAGAGACCCAGTACTTC.